The 13 T cell receptor beta chains below all came from one sample that was sequenced in a study of T cell changes during pregnancy in multiple sclerosis. TCRdb's copy holds only in-frame clones and misses some; the assay was immunoSEQ multiplex PCR. The data contain around 55,000 clones, 90% to 95% of them singletons. The sequencing used CD8+ T cells from peripheral blood mononuclear cells, collected in the third trimester of pregnancy. Receptor source: a female donor with multiple sclerosis, enrolled in a pregnancy study.

The gene calls are TRBV21-1 and TRBJ2-1; whether TRBD2, the table's D call, matches the DNA was not checked. TRBV21-1 is given as a pseudogene. The CDR3 loop spans 14 amino acids. The CDR3 DNA reads TGTGCCAGCACCAAGACTTTGACTAGCGGGATGAAGTTCTTC. This gives the protein CASTKTLTSGMKFF.

Points on this clone: The sample has other DNA sequences that encode this CDR3 too. V and J are TRBV18 and TRBJ2-7; D is possibly TRBD2 (5 bases). Trimming stripped 3 bases from V and 2 bases from J, with 14 bases between. Germline-derived CDR1 and CDR2 are KGHSH and LQKENI. This CDR3 has 15 amino acids. Here the CDR3 DNA reads TGTGCCAGCTCACCCGCCTCGGGATCTCCCTACGAGCAGTACTTC. Translating it yields CASSPASGSPYEQYF.

The V and J genes are TRBV7-9 and TRBJ2-2, with 8 bases matching TRBD1. The V gene's germline CDR1 is SEHNR and CDR2 FQNEAQ (reference sequence). This CDR3 region has 14 residues. The trim removed 1 base at V and 9 bases at J, leaving 4 bases unmatched. The CDR3 DNA reads as TGTGCCAGCAGCTTAGAGGACAGGGCAAGGGAGCTGTTTTTT. Amino acid sequence: CASSLEDRARELFF. Looking up the rest from reference TRBV7-9 and TRBJ2-2 gives the full variable domain: DTGVSQNPRHKITKRGQNVTFRCDPISEHNRLYWYRQTLGQGPEFLTYFQNEAQLEKSRLLSDRFSAERPKGSFSTLEIQRTEQGDSAMYLCASSLEDRARELFFGEGSRLTVL.

The genes are TRBV29-1 and TRBJ1-2; tentatively, D is TRBD1 (5 bases). Germline-derived CDR1 and CDR2 are SQVTM and ANQGSEA. V lost 3 bases, J lost 6 bases, and 11 bases lay in between. The CDR3 sequence is 12 residues long. DNA of the CDR3: TGCAGCGTTGATCGGGGGGTAAATGGCTACACCTTC. It codes for CSVDRGVNGYTF.

CDR3 protein: CASSSGASGSSTQYF. The CDR3 region has the DNA TGTGCCAGCAGTTCCGGGGCTAGCGGGAGTTCGACGCAGTATTTT. The rearrangement joins TRBV27 to TRBJ2-3, with 10 nucleotides matching TRBD2. Germline CDR1 reads MNHEY; CDR2 reads SMNVEV (reference sequence). CDR3 size: 15 residues. V was clipped by 4 bases and J by 9 bases; unmatched bases: 10.

As concerns this clone: Other DNA sequences in this specimen translate into the identical CDR3. V and J are TRBV5-1 and TRBJ2-1; 11 nucleotides align to TRBD2. The CDR3 covers 15 residues. Germline CDR1 SGHRS, CDR2 YFSETQ. The V segment lost 4 bases and the J segment 4 bases; nucleotides outside the gene matches: 4. In DNA form, the CDR3 reads TGCGCCAGCAGCCGGGGGACTAGCGGTTACAATGAGCAGTTCTTC. Protein product: CASSRGTSGYNEQFF.

This chain joins TRBV6-5 and TRBJ1-2; possibly TRBD1 for D (5 bases). The CDR3 has 14 amino acids. V was shortened by 0 bases and J by 8 bases, with 13 bases between the two germline ends. Germline loops: CDR1 MNHEY, CDR2 SVGAGI. The CDR3 spells CASSYSTGPKGYTF. The CDR3 coding sequence is TGTGCCAGCAGTTACTCAACAGGTCCTAAGGGCTACACCTTC.

The J gene is TRBJ2-7, the V gene TRBV5-5, with D unclear. Trimming cost V 0 bases and J 5 bases, with 6 bases left between them. In germline, CDR1 is SGHKS, CDR2 YYEKEE (reference sequence). The CDR3 covers 12 residues. The CDR3 region has the DNA TGTGCCAGCAGCTTGGGCCGGGACGAGCAGTACTTC. This sequence encodes CASSLGRDEQYF. Together with reference TRBV5-5 and TRBJ2-7, the CDR3 gives the full variable domain: DAGVTQSPTHLIKTRGQQVTLRCSPISGHKSVSWYQQVLGQGPQFIFQYYEKEERGRGNFPDRFSARQFPNYSSELNVNALLLGDSALYLCASSLGRDEQYFGPGTRLTVT.

In DNA, the CDR3 is TGTGCCAGCAGCCCAGGAGGCAGGGGGTATAATCAGCCCCAGCATTTT. It translates to CASSPGGRGYNQPQHF. The chain employs TRBV5-6 and TRBJ1-5; 7 bases align to TRBD1. This CDR3 is 16 amino acids long. The germline V gene encodes CDR1 SGHDT and CDR2 YYEEEE. Trimming cost V 4 bases and J 4 bases; bases outside gene matches: 11. Full variable domain (outside the CDR3, taken from reference TRBV5-6 and TRBJ1-5): DAGVTQSPTHLIKTRGQQVTLRCSPKSGHDTVSWYQQALGQGPQFIFQYYEEEERQRGNFPDRFSGHQFPNYSSELNVNALLLGDSALYLCASSPGGRGYNQPQHFGDGTRLSIL.

V gene TRBV6-1 combines with J gene TRBJ2-7; D might be TRBD2 (5 bases). V was clipped by 10 bases and J by 0 bases, with 13 bases between them. The CDR3 is 13 amino acids. Germline V lookup: CDR1 MNHNS, CDR2 SASEGT. The CDR3 protein is CAIRDSYSYEQYF. DNA for the CDR3: TGTGCCATCCGGGATAGCTACTCCTACGAGCAGTACTTC.

The V and J genes are TRBV19 and TRBJ2-1, with 12 bases matching TRBD2. Germline assignment: CDR1 LNHDA and CDR2 SQIVND (reference sequence). V lost 7 bases, J lost 8 bases, and 9 bases stayed unmatched. The CDR3 has 15 amino acids. CDR3 in amino acids: CASNSGLAGPYEQFF. The CDR3 region has the DNA TGTGCCAGTAATTCGGGACTAGCGGGTCCGTATGAGCAGTTCTTC.

The rearrangement uses TRBV2 and TRBJ1-6, with TRBD1 matching 9 bases. This CDR3 comprises 12 residues. J was trimmed by 11 bases and V by 9 bases; bases with no gene match: 5. CDR1 and CDR2 from the germline V gene are SNHLY and FYNNEI. CDR3 loop: CASTGGDAPLHF. The CDR3 DNA reads TGTGCCAGTACAGGGGGCGATGCACCCCTCCACTTT.

V is TRBV19 and J is TRBJ1-1, with D possibly matching TRBD1 (6 bases). The CDR3 has 15 residues. V was pared by 4 bases and J by 3 bases, with 15 bases between. CDR1 and CDR2 (germline): LNHDA, SQIVND (reference sequence). The CDR3: CASSNYREMDTEAFF. The CDR3 coding sequence is TGTGCCAGTAGTAATTACAGGGAAATGGACACTGAAGCTTTCTTT. Variable domain in full (rest from reference TRBV19 and TRBJ1-1): DGGITQSPKYLFRKEGQNVTLSCEQNLNHDAMYWYRQDPGQGLRLIYYSQIVNDFQKGDIAEGYSVSREKKESFPLTVTSAQKNPTAFYLCASSNYREMDTEAFFGQGTRLTVV.